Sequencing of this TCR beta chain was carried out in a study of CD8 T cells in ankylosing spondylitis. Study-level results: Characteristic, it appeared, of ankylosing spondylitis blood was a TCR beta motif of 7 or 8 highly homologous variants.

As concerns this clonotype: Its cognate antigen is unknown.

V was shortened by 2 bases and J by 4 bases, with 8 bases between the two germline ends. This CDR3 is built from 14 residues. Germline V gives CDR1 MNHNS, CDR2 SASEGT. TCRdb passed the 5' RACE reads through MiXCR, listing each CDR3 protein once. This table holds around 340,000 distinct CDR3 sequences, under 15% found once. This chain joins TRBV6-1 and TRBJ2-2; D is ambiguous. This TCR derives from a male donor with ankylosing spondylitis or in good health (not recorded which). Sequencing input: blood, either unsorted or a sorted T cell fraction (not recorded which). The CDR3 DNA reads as TGTGCCAGCAGTGAAAATCTCCCCACCGGGGAGCTGTTTTTT. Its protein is CASSENLPTGELFF.